Listed here are 2 T cell receptor beta chains from one sample, sequenced in a study of blood T cell repertoires in COVID-19. The table came from immunoSEQ multiplex PCR; TCRdb's copy has only in-frame clones and leaves some out. The sample contains under 200,000 clones, 88% of which appear only once. Input material: peripheral blood. The receptors stem from a man aged 50 or older who had recovered from COVID-19.

This sequence joins TRBV29-1 and TRBJ1-2, with D unresolved. The V end was cut by 1 base, the J end by 8 bases, with 11 bases between. This CDR3 has 12 residues. Looked up from germline, CDR1 is SQVTM and CDR2 is ANQGSEA. The CDR3 here is CSVEGKAGGYTF. DNA of the CDR3: TGCAGCGTTGAAGGAAAGGCGGGGGGCTACACCTTC.

V gene TRBV19 combines with J gene TRBJ1-1; 10 bases agree with TRBD1. J was trimmed by 0 bases and V by 5 bases; bases with no gene match: 9. Germline CDR1 LNHDA, CDR2 SQIVND (reference sequence). The CDR3 is 17 amino acids. CDR3 sequence (DNA): TGTGCCAGTAGTTCGACGGACAGGGGGAATATGAACACTGAAGCTTTCTTT. The encoded protein is CASSSTDRGNMNTEAFF.